One and the same sample provided the 2 T cell receptor beta chains below, sequenced in a study of cytomegalovirus exposure and HLA in healthy donors. PCR used 60 Vbeta primers and 13 Jbeta primers. Using immunoSEQ multiplex PCR, the repertoire was profiled, and TCRdb retains in-frame clones only, with some absent. The sample consists of 160,000 or so clones, roughly 80% of them appearing once. Sequenced: PBMCs. These receptors originate from a man under 40 in good health and CMV-seronegative.

This rearrangement joins TRBV7-2 to TRBJ2-3; 9 bases line up with TRBD1. With V trimmed by 5 bases and J by 2 bases, 5 bases remained unmatched. CDR1 and CDR2 (germline): SGHTA, FQGNSA. The CDR3 has 15 residues. CDR3: CASSTGQGPTDTQYF. DNA for the CDR3: TGTGCCAGCAGCACCGGACAGGGGCCCACAGATACGCAGTATTTT.

This sequence joins TRBV11-3 and TRBJ2-7; D is possibly TRBD1 (6 bases). Per the germline V gene, CDR1 is SGHNT and CDR2 is YENEEA. V lost 5 bases and J lost 5, with 13 bases in between. The CDR3 is made up of 13 amino acids. The CDR3 DNA reads as TGTGCCAGCAGCCAATTTAACAGGGACGAGCAGTACTTC. Translation: CASSQFNRDEQYF.